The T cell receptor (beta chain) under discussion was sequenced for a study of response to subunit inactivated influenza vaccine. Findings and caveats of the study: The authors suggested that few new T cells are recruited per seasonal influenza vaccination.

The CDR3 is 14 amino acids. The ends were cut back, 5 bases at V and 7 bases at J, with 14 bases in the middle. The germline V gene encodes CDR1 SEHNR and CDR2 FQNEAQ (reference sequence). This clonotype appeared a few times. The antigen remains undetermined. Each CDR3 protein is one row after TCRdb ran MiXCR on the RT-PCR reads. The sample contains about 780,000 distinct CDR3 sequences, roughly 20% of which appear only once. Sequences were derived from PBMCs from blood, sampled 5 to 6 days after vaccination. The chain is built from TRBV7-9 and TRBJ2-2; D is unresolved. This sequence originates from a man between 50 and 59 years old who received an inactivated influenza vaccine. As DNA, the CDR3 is TGTGCCAGCAGCCCTGTCCGGGCGAGCGGGGAGCTGTTTTTT. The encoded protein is CASSPVRASGELFF.